One and the same sample provided the 32 T cell receptor beta chains below, sequenced in a study of blood T cell repertoires in COVID-19. Some clones are missing from TCRdb's copy, which holds only in-frame ones; the method was immunoSEQ multiplex PCR. The sample includes around 300,000 clones, around 85% seen only once; the top ten take roughly 11%. Sequenced material: peripheral blood. These receptors were obtained from a woman between 65 and 79 years old with acute or convalescent COVID-19.

This clone has a single count. The CDR3 protein is CASSVQGGGYTF. The CDR3, as DNA: TGTGCCAGCAGTGTACAGGGGGGAGGCTACACCTTC. The V gene is TRBV12-3 or TRBV12-4, the J gene TRBJ1-2; the match to TRBD1 covers 8 bases. The CDR3 spans 12 residues. The trim removed 5 bases at V and 8 bases at J, leaving 4 bases unmatched.

The rearrangement joins TRBV13 to TRBJ2-7; TRBD2 matches 10 bases. V gave up 2 bases and J gave up 5 bases; unmatched junction bases: 9. Germline V gene data show CDR1 as PRHDT and CDR2 as FYEKMQ (reference sequence). The CDR3 sequence is 16 residues long. The CDR3 bases are TGTGCCAGCAGCTTAAAATCCACTAGCGGGGCCCACGAGCAGTACTTC. It codes for CASSLKSTSGAHEQYF.

The gene calls are TRBV18 and TRBJ2-2; D is perhaps TRBD1 (6 bases). CDR3 length: 16 residues. V was shortened by 0 bases and J by 7 bases, with 15 bases between the two germline ends. CDR1 KGHSH and CDR2 LQKENI come from the germline V gene. CDR3 sequence reads: CASSPPNTGLGGELFF. CDR3 coding DNA: TGTGCCAGCTCACCACCAAATACAGGGCTCGGCGGGGAGCTGTTTTTT.

V gene TRBV6-1 combines with J gene TRBJ1-1; 8 nucleotides line up with TRBD1. There are 14 residues in the CDR3. Germline V gene sequence: CDR1 MNHNS, CDR2 SASEGT. Trimming removed 6 bases from V and 8 bases from J; junction bases left unmatched: 11. The DNA of the CDR3 is TGTGCCAGCAGATGGGGACAGGAAACGTCCGAAGCTTTCTTT. Amino acid sequence: CASRWGQETSEAFF.

This clone appeared many times. This chain links TRBV30 with TRBJ1-1; the D gene is possibly TRBD1 (5 bases). In germline, CDR1 is GTSNPN, CDR2 SVGIG (reference sequence). The CDR3 covers 12 residues. V was clipped by 2 bases and J by 8 bases, with 12 bases between them. CDR3 loop: CAWSPPRTEAFF. The CDR3 nucleotides are TGTGCCTGGAGTCCACCGAGGACAGAAGCTTTCTTT.

This rearrangement joins TRBV2 to TRBJ1-5, with D perhaps TRBD1 (6 bases). With 3 bases removed from V and 4 bases from J, the gap between germline ends came to 10 bases. There are 14 residues in the CDR3. Germline values: CDR1 SNHLY, CDR2 FYNNEI. Here the CDR3 reads CASSDRTDNQPQHF. CDR3 sequence (DNA): TGTGCCAGCAGTGATCGGACAGATAATCAGCCCCAGCATTTT.

This clone was detected only a few times. The V and J genes are TRBV2 and TRBJ2-2; 9 nucleotides match TRBD2. Trimming at V came to 5 bases and at J to 2 bases, leaving 3 bases not matched to a gene. The length of the CDR3 is 15 residues. The germline V gene has CDR1 SNHLY and CDR2 FYNNEI. The CDR3 coding sequence is TGTGCCAGCAGTTATAGCGGGGGTAACACCGGGGAGCTGTTTTTT. This sequence encodes CASSYSGGNTGELFF.

This clone was recorded a few times. The chain uses TRBV21-1 and TRBJ2-7; TRBD1, the table's D call, lacks a check against the DNA. TRBV21-1 is classified as a pseudogene. CDR3 size: 15 residues. CDR3 nucleotide sequence: TGTGCCAGCAGCAACCGAGGACAGGCTCTAACCGAGCAGTACTTC. Its protein is CASSNRGQALTEQYF.

This clone was observed a handful of times. The chain employs TRBV19 and TRBJ2-3, with no clear D. This CDR3 spans 13 amino acids. V shed 3 bases and J shed 2 bases, with 6 bases lying between them. The germline V gene has CDR1 LNHDA and CDR2 SQIVND (reference sequence). CDR3 DNA: TGTGCCAGTAGTATCGCGTCCACAGATACGCAGTATTTT. As protein: CASSIASTDTQYF.

This rearrangement joins TRBV6-2 or TRBV6-3 to TRBJ2-3; TRBD2 matches 8 bases. V shed 3 bases and J 2 bases; nucleotides not matched to a gene: 10. Germline CDR1 MNHEY, CDR2 SVGEGT. CDR3 length equals 17 residues. CDR3 amino acids: CASSYWPAGEITDTQYF. The CDR3 nucleotides read TGTGCCAGCAGTTATTGGCCAGCGGGGGAAATCACAGATACGCAGTATTTT.

The chain links TRBV19 to TRBJ2-1; 7 positions agree with TRBD1. Germline CDR1 and CDR2: LNHDA and SQIVND (reference sequence). With V trimmed by 5 bases and J by 11 bases, 9 bases remained unmatched. The CDR3 runs to 13 residues. Here the CDR3 DNA reads TGTGCCAGTAGTCCCGACAGGGACCCTCAGCAGTTCTTC. It translates to CASSPDRDPQQFF. Combining the CDR3 with reference TRBV19 and TRBJ2-1 gives the whole variable domain DGGITQSPKYLFRKEGQNVTLSCEQNLNHDAMYWYRQDPGQGLRLIYYSQIVNDFQKGDIAEGYSVSREKKESFPLTVTSAQKNPTAFYLCASSPDRDPQQFFGPGTRLTVL.

As DNA, the CDR3 is TGTGCCAGCAGTGAGACAGGGAGTGGGGATCAGCCCCAGCATTTT. Translating it yields CASSETGSGDQPQHF. J is TRBJ1-5 and V is TRBV6-4; 7 nucleotides agree with TRBD1. V shed 3 bases and J 5 bases; nucleotides not matched to a gene: 7. CDR3 size: 15 residues. Germline V gene data show CDR1 as MRHNA and CDR2 as SNTAGT.

The chain joins TRBV4-1 to TRBJ1-1; 9 bases agree with TRBD1. The CDR3 length is 15 residues. Germline assignment: CDR1 MGHRA and CDR2 YSYEKL. After removal of 6 bases from V and 10 bases from J, the junction contained 15 bases not matched to a gene. CDR3 sequence reads: CASSSWTGVVAGAFF. The CDR3 coding sequence is TGCGCCAGCAGTTCATGGACAGGGGTGGTCGCGGGAGCTTTCTTT.

The chain carries TRBV2 and TRBJ1-4; 7 nucleotides align to TRBD1. CDR3 length: 14 amino acids. The ends lost 8 bases at V and 8 bases at J; junction bases unmatched: 11. Looked up from germline, CDR1 is SNHLY and CDR2 is FYNNEI. Written as DNA, the CDR3 is TGTGCCAGCCTAGGAACAGGGGTTGGCGAAAAACTGTTTTTT. Translating it yields CASLGTGVGEKLFF.

V gene TRBV15 combines with J gene TRBJ2-7, with D tentatively TRBD1 (5 bases). V lost 0 bases and J 7 bases, leaving 13 bases between the germline ends. This CDR3 region has 14 residues. Germline values: CDR1 LNHNV, CDR2 YYDKDF (reference sequence). The CDR3 protein is CATSRDQGVGEQYF. CDR3 coding DNA: TGTGCCACCAGCAGAGATCAGGGCGTGGGGGAGCAGTACTTC.

The chain carries TRBV6-5 and TRBJ1-5; a possible D gene is TRBD1 (5 bases). The CDR3 consists of 14 residues. Germline CDR1 MNHEY, CDR2 SVGAGI. The V and J ends lost 5 bases and 2 bases respectively, with 10 bases between them. The CDR3 here is CASSPGWGNQPQHF. CDR3 coding DNA: TGTGCCAGCAGTCCAGGGTGGGGCAATCAGCCCCAGCATTTT.

This clone has a single count. The V and J genes are TRBV5-1 and TRBJ1-1; D is ambiguous. Germline V gene data show CDR1 as SGHRS and CDR2 as YFSETQ. The CDR3 consists of 12 residues. V was clipped by 6 bases and J by 6 bases, with 12 bases between them. For the CDR3, the DNA is TGCGCCAGCACTACGAACGATGCTGAAGCTTTCTTT. Its protein is CASTTNDAEAFF.

The CDR3 DNA is TGTGCCAGCAGCCTCCAGGAAGGGGCGTACGAGCAGTACTTC. It codes for CASSLQEGAYEQYF. This rearrangement joins TRBV11-2 to TRBJ2-7, with D perhaps TRBD1 (5 bases). Trimming shortened V by 5 bases and J by 4 bases, and 15 bases separated the two germline ends. Per germline, CDR1 SGHAT and CDR2 FQNNGV. The CDR3 length is 14 residues.

V gene TRBV5-1 combines with J gene TRBJ2-1; tentative D call: TRBD2 (5 bases). Trimming pared 1 base from V and 7 bases from J, leaving 18 bases between. CDR1 is SGHRS and CDR2 is YFSETQ in the germline V gene. The CDR3 sequence is 16 residues long. In DNA form, the CDR3 reads TGCGCCAGCAGCTTGAGGTCGGGGTTTGGGTGGAATGAGCAGTTCTTC. It codes for CASSLRSGFGWNEQFF.

V is TRBV4-1 and J is TRBJ1-6, with 7 positions matching TRBD1. The V segment lost 0 bases and the J segment 7 bases; nucleotides outside the gene matches: 6. The CDR3 covers 16 residues. The germline V gene has CDR1 MGHRA and CDR2 YSYEKL. The CDR3 is CASSQDTGQANSPLHF. In DNA, the CDR3 is TGCGCCAGCAGCCAAGATACCGGACAGGCCAATTCACCCCTCCACTTT.

This sequence joins TRBV4-2 and TRBJ1-1; 7 bases align to TRBD1. The junction had 5 bases not matched to a gene; V was cut back by 3 bases and J by 1 base. This CDR3 contains 15 residues. The V gene's germline CDR1 is LGHNA and CDR2 YNFKEQ. The CDR3 nucleotides are TGTGCCAGCAGCCAGCCAGGGGGTGAGAACACTGAAGCTTTCTTT. Protein product: CASSQPGGENTEAFF.

The genes are TRBV5-1 and TRBJ1-1; 10 nucleotides align to TRBD1. Looked up from germline, CDR1 is SGHRS and CDR2 is YFSETQ. The ends lost 0 bases at V and 5 bases at J; junction bases unmatched: 7. CDR3 length: 16 residues. The CDR3 DNA reads TGCGCCAGCAGCTTGGCGGCCCAGGGACAGGGGACTGAAGCTTTCTTT. Protein product: CASSLAAQGQGTEAFF.

This sequence joins TRBV5-1 and TRBJ2-7; possible D gene TRBD1, 6 bases. Per the germline V gene, CDR1 is SGHRS and CDR2 is YFSETQ. This CDR3 has 14 amino acids. V lost 4 bases and J 3 bases, leaving 14 bases between the germline ends. This CDR3 reads CASSNTGTNYEQYF. In DNA form, the CDR3 reads TGCGCCAGCAGCAATACCGGGACAAACTACGAGCAGTACTTC.

The chain carries TRBV5-1 and TRBJ1-2; D uncertain. This CDR3 comprises 13 residues. Trimming cost V 0 bases and J 4 bases, with 7 bases left between them. Germline CDR1 and CDR2: SGHRS and YFSETQ. For the CDR3, the DNA is TGCGCCAGCAGCTTGGACAGAAGCTATGGCTACACCTTC. It specifies CASSLDRSYGYTF.

This rearrangement joins TRBV12-3 or TRBV12-4 to TRBJ2-7, with a possible D match to TRBD2 (6 bases). V lost 5 bases and J lost 10, with 15 bases in between. The CDR3 length is 12 residues. CDR3 protein: CASSLAAGQQYF. The CDR3 DNA sequence: TGTGCCAGCAGTCTCGCAGCGGGTCAACAGTACTTC.

The chain uses TRBV29-1 and TRBJ2-2; D is perhaps TRBD1 (5 bases). The V end was cut by 4 bases, the J end by 6 bases, with 6 bases between. The germline V gene encodes CDR1 SQVTM and CDR2 ANQGSEA. The CDR3 spans 11 residues. CDR3 in DNA: TGCAGCGTTGCAGGGTCCGGGGAGCTGTTTTTT. Translation gives CSVAGSGELFF.

At least ten counts were recorded for this clone. The chain has TRBV3-1 (or the pseudogene TRBV3-2) and TRBJ2-7, with D possibly TRBD2 on 6 matching bases. With 1 base removed from V and 3 bases from J, the gap between germline ends came to 10 bases. CDR1 is LGHDT, CDR2 YNNKEL, per germline (reference sequence). This CDR3 region has 14 residues. CDR3 amino acids: CASSQVTGVYEQYF. DNA for the CDR3: TGTGCCAGCAGCCAAGTAACGGGGGTCTACGAGCAGTACTTC.

The chain is built from TRBV2 and TRBJ2-2; maybe TRBD1 (6 bases). The CDR3 loop spans 14 amino acids. Germline values: CDR1 SNHLY, CDR2 FYNNEI. The V end lost 7 bases, the J end lost 0 bases, and 9 bases lay between the germline ends. CDR3 sequence: CASTGTPNTGELFF. The CDR3 DNA sequence: TGTGCCAGCACCGGGACACCGAACACCGGGGAGCTGTTTTTT.

V and J are TRBV6-5 and TRBJ1-5, with 9 nucleotides matching TRBD1. V gave up 7 bases and J gave up 7 bases; unmatched junction bases: 8. The CDR3 consists of 14 residues. Germline CDR1 reads MNHEY; CDR2 reads SVGAGI. This CDR3 reads CASKWGQGDQPQHF. The CDR3 DNA is TGTGCCAGCAAATGGGGACAGGGAGACCAGCCCCAGCATTTT.

The chain has TRBV29-1 and TRBJ1-2, with D uncertain. Trimming pared 0 bases from V and 6 bases from J, leaving 8 bases between. CDR1 is SQVTM, CDR2 ANQGSEA, per germline. This CDR3 spans 12 amino acids. CDR3 sequence reads: CSVEDLQNGYTF. CDR3 coding DNA: TGCAGCGTTGAAGATCTCCAGAATGGCTACACCTTC.

The sample holds one count of this clone. The V call is TRBV2, the J call TRBJ2-5; TRBD2 matches at 7 bases. CDR1 SNHLY and CDR2 FYNNEI come from the germline V gene. The CDR3 runs 17 residues. With 4 bases clipped from V and 5 bases from J, the junction kept 16 bases outside the gene matches. Here the CDR3 reads CASSGVLVGGGRETQYF. The DNA for the CDR3 is TGTGCCAGCAGTGGGGTGCTGGTTGGCGGGGGAAGGGAGACCCAGTACTTC.

Turning to this clone: Additional DNA sequences in this sample encode the identical CDR3. J is TRBJ2-3 and V is TRBV12-3 or TRBV12-4, with a possible D match to TRBD1 (6 bases). Between the trimmed V and J ends, which lost 1 base and 5 bases, there was a span of 7 bases. The CDR3 is made up of 13 amino acids. CDR3 in DNA: TGTGCCAGCAGTTTAGTAGGGGGAGATACGCAGTATTTT. Translating it yields CASSLVGGDTQYF.